Listed below are T cell receptor beta chains from one sample, sequenced in a study of OX40 agonist ivuxolimab in advanced cancers. Repertoires were generated with immunoSEQ multiplex PCR, while TCRdb's copy carries only in-frame clones and drops some. Here the sample spans tens of thousands of clones, over 70% being singletons. Sequencing used CD4+ or CD8+ T cells sorted from blood, obtained in a trial of the OX40 agonist ivuxolimab. The origin of the receptors is an adult with an advanced solid tumor such as melanoma, head and neck, liver or kidney cancer. CDR3s include the opening cysteine and the closing phenylalanine or tryptophan. D genes are given only for firm matches. The size entry is marked missing in some rows and otherwise reads once, few, many or a size class.

d_gene	v_gene	j_gene	abundance	CDR3aa	CDR3nt
TRBD1	TRBV18	TRBJ2-7	.	CASSAGQGVDEQYF	TGTGCCAGCTCAGCGGGACAGGGAGTCGACGAGCAGTACTTC
.	TRBV4-3	TRBJ2-7	.	CASSRPSGVEGREQYF	TGCGCCAGCAGCCGACCCTCTGGGGTTGAGGGACGGGAGCAGTACTTC
TRBD1	TRBV30	TRBJ1-2	once	CAWSVWGQGVVNGYTF	TGTGCCTGGAGTGTATGGGGACAGGGGGTTGTTAATGGCTACACCTTC
.	TRBV4-2	TRBJ1-5	.	CASSQGVPREQPQHF	TGTGCCAGCAGCCAAGGAGTGCCACGAGAGCAGCCCCAGCATTTT
.	TRBV6-1	TRBJ2-7	few	CASKWGAGEYF	TGTGCCAGCAAGTGGGGCGCCGGGGAGTACTTC
.	TRBV5-1	TRBJ2-3	.	CASLGALSTDTQYF	TGCGCCAGCTTAGGAGCTCTAAGCACAGATACGCAGTATTTT
.	TRBV10-3	TRBJ1-6	.	CAISDKSHSPLHF	TGTGCCATCAGTGATAAAAGTCATTCACCCCTCCACTTT
TRBD2	TRBV19	TRBJ2-7	.	CASSKGLAGAEQYF	TGTGCCAGTAGTAAGGGACTAGCGGGTGCCGAGCAGTACTTC
TRBD1	TRBV11-3	TRBJ2-1	.	CASSVRPGTGSSDEQFF	TGTGCCAGCAGCGTAAGACCCGGGACAGGGAGTTCCGATGAGCAGTTCTTC
.	TRBV6-5	TRBJ2-7	.	CASTRTGVTYEQYF	TGTGCCAGCACCCGTACCGGGGTAACCTACGAGCAGTACTTC
.	TRBV11-2	TRBJ2-1	.	CASSLGQGRDEQFF	TGTGCCAGCAGCTTAGGGCAGGGTAGGGATGAGCAGTTCTTC
TRBD1	TRBV19	TRBJ1-1	.	CASSTGQYTEAFF	TGTGCCAGTAGTACGGGACAGTACACTGAAGCTTTCTTT
.	TRBV19	TRBJ1-2	few	CASRGRAEGYTF	TGTGCCAGTAGGGGCAGGGCGGAGGGCTACACCTTC
TRBD2	TRBV6-1	TRBJ2-3	.	CASSEVPGLAGGTDTQYF	TGTGCCAGCAGTGAAGTTCCGGGACTAGCGGGGGGCACAGATACGCAGTATTTT
.	TRBV18	TRBJ1-2	once	CASSPEGPGNYGYTF	TGTGCCAGCTCACCGGAAGGGCCTGGTAACTATGGCTACACCTTC
.	TRBV19	TRBJ1-2	.	CASSPGVRTVSYGYTF	TGTGCCAGTAGTCCAGGGGTCAGGACAGTTAGCTATGGCTACACCTTC
.	TRBV6-4	TRBJ1-2	.	CASSVPRKTANYGYTF	TGTGCCAGCAGCGTGCCACGCAAGACAGCTAACTATGGCTACACCTTC
.	TRBV7-9	TRBJ1-2	few	CASSPREWGYTF	TGTGCCAGCAGCCCCAGGGAGTGGGGCTACACCTTC
TRBD2	TRBV4-1	TRBJ2-7	once	CASSATSGRAGEDEQYF	TGCGCCAGCAGCGCTACTAGCGGGAGGGCCGGGGAGGACGAGCAGTACTTC
.	TRBV6-4	TRBJ1-2	few	CASSDPTVVGYTF	TGTGCCAGCAGTGACCCGACAGTTGTTGGCTACACCTTC
TRBD2	TRBV7-9	TRBJ2-5	.	CASSPLPNAGGVLETQYF	TGTGCCAGCAGCCCCCTTCCTAATGCGGGAGGGGTTCTAGAGACCCAGTACTTC
TRBD2	TRBV12-5	TRBJ2-2	.	CASGLFVSGTAPGTSNTGELFF	TGTGCTAGTGGTTTATTCGTTTCCGGGACAGCTCCCGGGACTAGCAACACCGGGGAGCTGTTTTTT
.	TRBV6-6	TRBJ1-1	.	CASRIAGTEAFF	TGTGCCAGCAGGATAGCGGGCACTGAAGCTTTCTTT
.	TRBV4-1	TRBJ1-5	.	CASSQLDSNQPQHF	TGCGCCAGCAGCCAACTGGACAGCAATCAGCCCCAGCATTTT
.	TRBV18	TRBJ2-7	.	CASSPTGTPPYEQYF	TGTGCCAGCTCACCAACCGGGACACCACCCTACGAGCAGTACTTC
TRBD1	TRBV6-1	TRBJ1-2	few	CASSEATGGGGGYTF	TGTGCCAGCAGTGAAGCGACAGGGGGCGGGGGTGGCTACACCTTC
TRBD1	TRBV18	TRBJ2-1	.	CASSPTDRGEQFF	TGTGCCAGCTCACCTACAGACAGGGGTGAGCAGTTCTTC
.	TRBV7-8	TRBJ2-1	.	CASQLRPVWDYEQFF	TGTGCCAGCCAGCTTAGACCGGTATGGGACTATGAGCAGTTCTTC
TRBD1	TRBV28	TRBJ2-7	.	CASSLQGAYEQYF	TGTGCCAGCAGTTTGCAGGGGGCCTACGAGCAGTACTTC
.	TRBV7-9	TRBJ1-2	.	CASSLITWGYTF	TGTGCCAGCAGCTTAATTACATGGGGCTACACCTTC
TRBD2	TRBV6-1	TRBJ2-7	.	CASSEAIAGGFYEQYF	TGTGCCAGCAGTGAAGCCATAGCGGGGGGCTTCTACGAGCAGTACTTC
TRBD1	TRBV11-2	TRBJ1-5	.	CASSLDDRGNQPQHF	TGTGCCAGCAGCTTAGATGACAGGGGGAATCAGCCCCAGCATTTT
TRBD1	TRBV19	TRBJ2-3	.	CASSGDRDRGNTDTQYF	TGTGCCAGTAGTGGGGACCGGGACAGGGGGAACACAGATACGCAGTATTTT
.	TRBV6-1	TRBJ2-1	.	CASHRVLNEQFF	TGTGCCAGCCACAGGGTGCTCAATGAGCAGTTCTTC
.	TRBV7-2	TRBJ1-2	.	CASSSGMGYGYTF	TGTGCCAGCAGCTCCGGTATGGGCTATGGCTACACCTTC
TRBD2	TRBV5-8	TRBJ2-3	.	CASSAGTSGDTDTQYF	TGTGCCAGCAGCGCGGGGACTAGCGGGGACACAGATACGCAGTATTTT
.	TRBV5-1	TRBJ2-5	.	CASSSSTAGAAETQYF	TGCGCCAGCAGCTCCTCGACAGCCGGGGCCGCAGAGACCCAGTACTTC
TRBD1	TRBV5-4	TRBJ2-5	.	CASSATGGDVGTQYF	TGTGCCAGCAGCGCGACAGGGGGCGACGTTGGGACCCAGTACTTC
TRBD2	TRBV6-5	TRBJ2-1	.	CASSYSGLAGASEQFF	TGTGCCAGCAGTTACTCGGGACTAGCGGGGGCGAGTGAGCAGTTCTTC
TRBD2	TRBV27	TRBJ2-7	.	CASSLTSGGPYEQYF	TGTGCCAGCAGTTTGACTAGCGGGGGGCCCTACGAGCAGTACTTC
.	TRBV29-1	TRBJ1-3	.	CSVASAGGNTIYF	TGCAGCGTTGCCTCAGCAGGGGGAAACACCATATATTTT